A single sample gave rise to the 30 T cell receptor beta chains below, sequenced in a study of T cells in Graves' hyperthyroidism and ophthalmopathy. TCR beta CDR3 regions were amplified from RNA. The HTBI set primed first-round TCR CDR3 RT-PCR. Via MiXCR, TCRdb re-called the multiplex PCR reads, giving one row per CDR3 protein. The sample has approximately 400,000 distinct CDR3 sequences, approximately 14% seen once. The material sequenced was blood. The receptors shown here come from a woman in her 30s with Graves' ophthalmopathy.

This clonotype was recorded many times. The chain is built from TRBV10-3 and TRBJ1-4; D ambiguous. The CDR3 is 16 amino acids. Trimming left V 5 bases short and J 3 bases short, with 16 bases between. Germline CDR1 reads ENHRY; CDR2 reads SYGVKD. CDR3 amino acids: CAISRRAKEANEKLFF. The CDR3 nucleotides are TGTGCCATCAGTCGCAGAGCCAAGGAGGCTAATGAAAAACTGTTTTTT.

V is TRBV6-1 and J is TRBJ1-5; D is undetermined. This CDR3 has 14 amino acids. Looked up from germline, CDR1 is MNHNS and CDR2 is SASEGT. Trimming took 7 bases from V and 5 from J, leaving 15 bases between them. This CDR3 is CASMSQTWHQPQHF. The CDR3 DNA is TGTGCCAGCATGAGTCAAACTTGGCATCAGCCCCAGCATTTT.

This clonotype was observed many times. The rearrangement links TRBV2 to TRBJ1-5; D is possibly TRBD1 (5 bases). Trimming pared 3 bases from V and 0 bases from J, leaving 9 bases between. This CDR3 spans 15 amino acids. The germline V gene encodes CDR1 SNHLY and CDR2 FYNNEI. CDR3 sequence: CASSDDSFSNQPQHF. CDR3 coding DNA: TGTGCCAGCAGTGATGACAGCTTTAGCAATCAGCCCCAGCATTTT.

This clonotype was seen at least ten times. The V gene is TRBV7-2, the J gene TRBJ1-3; D is ambiguous. The V and J ends lost 5 bases and 4 bases respectively, with 9 bases between them. Germline-derived CDR1 and CDR2 are SGHTA and FQGNSA. This CDR3 contains 13 residues. The CDR3 sequence is CASSTWPGNTIYF. CDR3 bases: TGTGCCAGCAGCACCTGGCCCGGAAACACCATATATTTT.

Turning to this clonotype: A much bigger clone sits one base away, suggesting this may be a read error. The rearrangement uses TRBV4-1 and TRBJ2-5; 8 bases are shared with TRBD1. Unmatched junction bases numbered 5, after V lost 0 bases and J lost 2 bases. This CDR3 spans 16 amino acids. Germline values: CDR1 MGHRA, CDR2 YSYEKL. The CDR3 coding sequence is TGCGCCAGCAGCCAAGATGACAGGGGCAATCAAGAGACCCAGTACTTC. It specifies CASSQDDRGNQETQYF.

This clonotype was counted between two and nine times. The rearrangement joins TRBV10-2 to TRBJ1-2; 9 nucleotides align to TRBD1. Germline V gives CDR1 WSHSY, CDR2 SAAADI. The CDR3 length is 14 residues. Unmatched junction bases numbered 12, after V lost 6 bases and J lost 10 bases. This chain's CDR3 is CASSALPGQGFYTF. CDR3 nucleotides: TGCGCCAGCAGCGCCTTACCGGGACAGGGTTTCTACACCTTC.

There are a few counts of this clonotype. V is TRBV5-6 and J is TRBJ1-4, with 11 bases lining up with TRBD1. V was clipped by 4 bases and J by 8 bases; unmatched bases: 7. The CDR3 runs to 15 residues. Per the germline V gene, CDR1 is SGHDT and CDR2 is YYEEEE. CDR3 sequence reads: CASSRGQGAGEKLFF. The CDR3 region has the DNA TGTGCCAGCAGCCGTGGACAGGGGGCCGGCGAAAAACTGTTTTTT.

This clonotype was observed many times. V is TRBV10-2 and J is TRBJ2-1; D gene uncertain. Germline CDR1 reads WSHSY; CDR2 reads SAAADI. V was pared by 4 bases and J by 7 bases, with 11 bases between. The CDR3 runs to 13 residues. CDR3 amino acids: CASSVGPKNEQFF. In nucleotides, the CDR3 is TGCGCCAGCAGTGTGGGCCCTAAGAATGAGCAGTTCTTC.

The V call is TRBV5-5, the J call TRBJ2-7; 7 nucleotides match TRBD1. CDR1 SGHKS and CDR2 YYEKEE come from the germline V gene (reference sequence). This CDR3 spans 14 amino acids. V lost 4 bases to trimming and J lost 4 bases; unmatched junction nucleotides: 8. In DNA, the CDR3 is TGTGCCAGCAGCGACCGGGACAGTCCATACGAGCAGTACTTC. It translates to CASSDRDSPYEQYF.

DNA for the CDR3: TGCAGTGCTAGAGATATGGCTAGCGGGCACCACAATGAGCAGTTCTTC. It translates to CSARDMASGHHNEQFF. The V gene is TRBV20-1, the J gene TRBJ2-1, with TRBD2 matching over 8 bases. The J segment lost 5 bases and the V segment lost 0 bases, leaving 9 bases of the junction unmatched. The CDR3 length is 16 residues. Per germline, CDR1 DFQATT and CDR2 SNEGSKA (reference sequence).

The sample holds many counts of this clonotype. V usage is TRBV2 and J usage is TRBJ1-2; TRBD1 might be the D (5 bases). CDR3 length equals 15 residues. The V gene's germline CDR1 is SNHLY and CDR2 FYNNEI. Trimming removed 7 bases at V and 4 bases at J, with 19 bases between. The CDR3 nucleotides are TGTGCCAGCACCCAACAAACGGGGGATGCCTATGGCTACACCTTC. Translating it yields CASTQQTGDAYGYTF.

The table lists this clonotype with many counts. This chain connects TRBV28 to TRBJ2-3, with 7 bases aligning to TRBD1. The ends lost 4 bases at V and 8 bases at J; junction bases unmatched: 3. The CDR3 totals 12 residues. Germline CDR1 and CDR2: MDHEN and SYDVKM. The CDR3 sequence: CASSSDRVTQYF. CDR3 bases: TGTGCCAGCAGTTCCGACAGGGTTACGCAGTATTTT. The variable domain in full, with the rest retrieved from reference TRBV28 and TRBJ2-3, is DVKVTQSSRYLVKRTGEKVFLECVQDMDHENMFWYRQDPGLGLRLIYFSYDVKMKEKGDIPEGYSVSREKKERFSLILESASTNQTSMYLCASSSDRVTQYFGPGTRLTVL.

Comments on this clonotype: The germline gene is not matched at one end of the junction; a read error may be the cause. This rearrangement joins TRBV12-3 or TRBV12-4 to TRBJ2-1; 8 positions agree with TRBD2. This CDR3 contains 16 residues. Here the CDR3 reads CANSLMVRGVYNEQFF. DNA of the CDR3: TGTGCCAACAGTTTGATGGTGCGGGGGGTGTACAATGAGCAGTTCTTC.

This clonotype has a handful of counts. The V and J genes are TRBV7-9 and TRBJ1-2; 9 bases match TRBD1. Germline V lookup: CDR1 SEHNR, CDR2 FQNEAQ (reference sequence). J gave up 1 base and V 5 bases, and 5 bases lay outside the gene matches. The CDR3 has 15 amino acids. CDR3 in DNA: TGTGCCAGCAGCACGCGGACAGGGGTTAACTATGGCTACACCTTC. As protein: CASSTRTGVNYGYTF.

As to this clonotype: Being one base from a much bigger clone, this may be a read error. The chain uses TRBV10-3 and TRBJ2-7; no clear D. CDR1 ENHRY and CDR2 SYGVKD come from the germline V gene. The CDR3 has 12 residues. CDR3 DNA: TGTGCCACCCAGGATACCCTCCACGAGCAGTGCTTC. This encodes CATQDTLHEQCF.

This clonotype was picked up many times. The chain is built from TRBV7-3 and TRBJ2-3, with no clear D. Germline V lookup: CDR1 SGHTA, CDR2 FQGTGA. The CDR3 covers 15 residues. V shed 0 bases and J shed 0 bases, with 7 bases lying between them. CDR3 loop: CASSLTLSSTDTQYF. CDR3 DNA sequence: TGTGCCAGCAGCTTAACGCTGTCTAGCACAGATACGCAGTATTTT.

There are many counts of this clonotype. The V call is TRBV11-3, the J call TRBJ2-7; 7 bases are a match to TRBD1. The CDR3 has 14 amino acids. CDR1 SGHNT and CDR2 YENEEA come from the germline V gene. V gave up 2 bases and J gave up 3 bases; unmatched junction bases: 4. For the CDR3, the DNA is TGTGCCAGCAGCTTACCGGGACAGAGCTACGAGCAGTACTTC. This sequence encodes CASSLPGQSYEQYF.

In its sample, this clonotype was seen many times. This sequence joins TRBV5-4 and TRBJ2-1; TRBD2 agrees at 9 bases. The CDR3 sequence is 15 residues long. Trimming removed 5 bases from V and 9 bases from J; junction bases left unmatched: 12. The germline CDR1 and CDR2 sequences are SGHNT and YYREEE (reference sequence). DNA for the CDR3: TGTGCCAGCAGGGGCGGGGGGGCCAGTACAGCTGAGCAGTTCTTC. It codes for CASRGGGASTAEQFF.

This clonotype was counted at least ten times. The J gene is TRBJ1-2, the V gene TRBV13; D not resolved. This CDR3 contains 15 residues. V lost 5 bases, J lost 0 bases, and 13 bases lay in between. Germline V gene data show CDR1 as PRHDT and CDR2 as FYEKMQ (reference sequence). The CDR3 spells CASSPGAVTNYGYTF. For the CDR3, the DNA is TGTGCCAGCAGCCCCGGTGCAGTAACTAACTATGGCTACACCTTC.

This clonotype occurred a few times. The rearrangement joins TRBV20-1 to TRBJ1-4; TRBD1 might be the D (6 bases). Germline CDR1 DFQATT, CDR2 SNEGSKA (reference sequence). Between the trimmed V and J ends, which lost 2 bases and 5 bases, there was a span of 15 bases. The CDR3 has 15 amino acids. The CDR3 DNA reads as TGCAGTGCTAGAAATACCGGACAGCAGAATGAAAAACTGTTTTTT. This sequence encodes CSARNTGQQNEKLFF.

V is TRBV7-9 and J is TRBJ1-1; no definite D call. The germline CDR1 and CDR2 sequences are SEHNR and FQNEAQ (reference sequence). The CDR3 is made up of 14 amino acids. The V gene lost 3 bases and the J gene lost 0 bases, with 8 bases spanning the gap. CDR3 residues: CASSFGRVNTEAFF. The CDR3 DNA sequence: TGTGCCAGCAGCTTTGGTAGGGTGAACACTGAAGCTTTCTTT.

This clonotype was recorded many times. The chain employs TRBV11-2 and TRBJ2-1; weak D call: TRBD2 (7 bases). V lost 0 bases and J 6 bases, leaving 12 bases between the germline ends. Per germline, CDR1 SGHAT and CDR2 FQNNGV. CDR3 length equals 15 residues. CDR3 coding DNA: TGTGCCAGCAGCTTAGAGGGGGGGACAAGCAATGAGCAGTTCTTC. The encoded protein is CASSLEGGTSNEQFF.

This clonotype was picked up a small number of times. The chain is built from TRBV27 and TRBJ2-3; a weak D match, TRBD2 (6 bases). V was trimmed by 1 base and J by 5 bases, leaving 13 bases between them. The CDR3 runs to 15 residues. The germline CDR1 and CDR2 sequences are MNHEY and SMNVEV (reference sequence). Written as DNA, the CDR3 is TGTGCCAGCAGTTTATTAGGGACTTTGAAAGATACGCAGTATTTT. This sequence encodes CASSLLGTLKDTQYF.

This clonotype has a count of ten or more. The V and J genes are TRBV2 and TRBJ2-4, with 12 bases that match TRBD2. The V and J ends lost 2 bases and 0 bases, in that order; junction bases with no gene match: 5. Germline V gives CDR1 SNHLY, CDR2 FYNNEI. The CDR3 runs 18 residues. The CDR3 loop reads CASSEYLAGGLAKNIQYF. The CDR3, as DNA: TGTGCCAGCAGTGAATATCTAGCGGGGGGGCTAGCCAAAAACATTCAGTACTTC.

This clonotype came up many times. The chain uses TRBV11-2 and TRBJ2-7; possibly TRBD1 for D (5 bases). Trimming removed 4 bases from V and 5 bases from J, with 9 bases in between. There are 12 residues in the CDR3. The germline V gene has CDR1 SGHAT and CDR2 FQNNGV. The CDR3 DNA reads as TGTGCCAGCAGCTCTACAGGAAACGAGCAGTACTTC. Protein: CASSSTGNEQYF.

This clonotype was seen ten or more times. This chain joins TRBV5-6 and TRBJ2-1; D remains unclear. Trimming removed 0 bases at V and 10 bases at J, with 5 bases between. There are 11 residues in the CDR3. The germline V gene encodes CDR1 SGHDT and CDR2 YYEEEE. CDR3 region: CASSLGAEQFF. In DNA form, the CDR3 reads TGTGCCAGCAGCTTGGGAGCGGAGCAGTTCTTC.

This clonotype was observed at least ten times. The CDR3 spells CASAWGGELFF. CDR3 in DNA: TGTGCCAGCGCGTGGGGCGGGGAGCTGTTTTTT. V gene TRBV7-3 combines with J gene TRBJ2-2; D call uncertain. CDR1 is SGHTA, CDR2 FQGTGA, per germline. The ends were cut back, 8 bases at V and 7 bases at J, with 8 bases in the middle. This CDR3 is built from 11 residues.

Of note for this clonotype: Possible read error: a much larger clone is one base away. The chain couples TRBV12-3 or TRBV12-4 to TRBJ2-5; 8 bases map to TRBD2. With V trimmed by 2 bases and J by 4 bases, 6 bases remained unmatched. The CDR3 runs 15 residues. The CDR3 reads CASSLQRGHAETQYF. The CDR3 DNA reads TGTGCCAGCAGTTTACAGCGGGGGCATGCAGAGACCCAGTACTTC.

V is TRBV24-1 and J is TRBJ2-3; 8 nucleotides line up with TRBD1. The CDR3 covers 16 residues. Trimming removed 0 bases from V and 1 base from J; junction bases left unmatched: 2. Germline loops: CDR1 KGHDR, CDR2 SFDVKD. The CDR3, as DNA: TGTGCCACCAGTGATTTGATGACAGGGGGCACAGATACGCAGTATTTT. Translation: CATSDLMTGGTDTQYF.

This clonotype was detected many times. This chain joins TRBV5-1 and TRBJ1-1; 8 positions agree with TRBD1. V trimming: 3 bases; J trimming: 0 bases; junction bases outside the gene matches: 13. Looked up from germline, CDR1 is SGHRS and CDR2 is YFSETQ. The CDR3 contains 18 residues. CDR3 nucleotide sequence: TGCGCCAGCAGCTCCTACCGGGTGGACAGGGCAATGAACACTGAAGCTTTCTTT. Its protein product is CASSSYRVDRAMNTEAFF.